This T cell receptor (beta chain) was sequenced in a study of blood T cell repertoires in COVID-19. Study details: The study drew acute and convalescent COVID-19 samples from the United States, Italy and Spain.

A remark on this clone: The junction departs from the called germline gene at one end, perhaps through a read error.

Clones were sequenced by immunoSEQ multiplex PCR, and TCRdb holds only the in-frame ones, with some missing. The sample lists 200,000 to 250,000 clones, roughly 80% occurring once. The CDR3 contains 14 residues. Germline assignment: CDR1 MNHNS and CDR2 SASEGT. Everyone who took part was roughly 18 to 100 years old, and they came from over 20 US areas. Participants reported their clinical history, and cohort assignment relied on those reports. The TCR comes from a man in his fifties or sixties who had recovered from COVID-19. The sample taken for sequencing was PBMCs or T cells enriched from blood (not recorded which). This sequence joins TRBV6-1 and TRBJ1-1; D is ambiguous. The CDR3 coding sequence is TGTGCCAGCAGAGAAGGAGGGCTGAACACTGAAGCTTTCTTT. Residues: CASREGGLNTEAFF.